The rows below give T cell receptor beta chains drawn from one sample of a study of cytomegalovirus exposure and HLA in healthy donors. Method: immunoSEQ multiplex PCR; TCRdb's copy keeps in-frame clones and lacks some. The sample yields 150,000 to 200,000 clones, more than 65% seen once. The sequencing input was PBMCs. The receptors originated from a man aged 25-45 years in good health and CMV-seronegative. CDR3s include the opening cysteine and the closing phenylalanine or tryptophan. A D gene is named only where the DNA matches it firmly. A row's size may be missing; if present it is once, few, many or a size class.

few	.	TRBV4-1	TRBJ1-4	TGCGCCAGCAGCCAAGCGGAGATTTGGAATGAAAAACTGTTTTTT	CASSQAEIWNEKLFF
.	.	TRBV7-9	TRBJ1-2	TGTGCCAGCAGCTTAGCATTGGCAGCTAACTATGGCTACACCTTC	CASSLALAANYGYTF
.	.	TRBV4-3	TRBJ2-6	TGCGCCAGCACCCCTTACAAGGAGGGTGCGGGTGGGGCCAACGTCCTGACTTTC	CASTPYKEGAGGANVLTF
.	TRBD1	TRBV30	TRBJ2-3	TGTGCCTGGGACAGGGAGAGCACAGATACGCAGTATTTT	CAWDRESTDTQYF
.	TRBD1	TRBV28	TRBJ2-4	TGTGCCAGCAGACACGACAGGGGCGGGAACATTCAGTACTTC	CASRHDRGGNIQYF
few	.	TRBV6-5	TRBJ1-6	TGTGCCAGCAGTTACGATTCGGGAAAGAATTCACCCCTCCACTTT	CASSYDSGKNSPLHF
.	TRBD2	TRBV5-4	TRBJ2-7	TGTGCCAGCAGCCTACTAGCGGGAGGTTTCGGCGAGCAGTACTTC	CASSLLAGGFGEQYF
.	.	TRBV6-5	TRBJ1-1	TGTGCCAGCAGTTACTCTGTAGGAGACACTGAAGCTTTCTTT	CASSYSVGDTEAFF
.	.	TRBV7-2	TRBJ2-2	TGTGCCAGCAGCTCCGGGACATTCAACACCGGGGAGCTGTTTTTT	CASSSGTFNTGELFF
once	.	TRBV7-9	TRBJ1-3	TGTGCCAGCAGCTTAGTGAGCTCTGGAAACACCATATATTTT	CASSLVSSGNTIYF
.	.	TRBV30	TRBJ1-2	TGTGCCCGCTCCGTTCAGGGATTTAAGGGCTATGGCTACACCTTC	CARSVQGFKGYGYTF
.	TRBD2	TRBV4-3	TRBJ2-1	TGCGCCAGCAGCCAAGCTAGCGGGAACTACAATGAGCAGTTCTTC	CASSQASGNYNEQFF
.	.	TRBV7-9	TRBJ2-6	TGTGCCAGCAGCCTCCGGGCGGGGGCCTCTGGGGCCAACGTCCTGACTTTC	CASSLRAGASGANVLTF
.	.	TRBV6-5	TRBJ2-7	TGTGCCAGCACCAACGACAGGGCGGGAGAGCAGTACTTC	CASTNDRAGEQYF
once	TRBD2	TRBV7-2	TRBJ2-1	TGTGCCAGCAGCTCACCTAGGCTAGCGGGGGAGACCTCCTACAATGAGCAGTTCTTC	CASSSPRLAGETSYNEQFF
few	TRBD1	TRBV7-9	TRBJ1-4	TGTGCCCTGGACAGGCGAAATGAAAAACTGTTTTTT	CALDRRNEKLFF
.	.	TRBV27	TRBJ1-2	TGTGCCAGCAGGTCCCCTGTTAACTATGGCTACACCTTC	CASRSPVNYGYTF
.	TRBD1	TRBV13	TRBJ1-6	TGTGCCAGCACCCCCAGGGGGTTCAATTCACCCCTCCACTTT	CASTPRGFNSPLHF
.	.	TRBV4-2	TRBJ2-7	TGTGCCAGCAGCCAAGCGGAGAGAGACTACGAGCAGTACTTC	CASSQAERDYEQYF